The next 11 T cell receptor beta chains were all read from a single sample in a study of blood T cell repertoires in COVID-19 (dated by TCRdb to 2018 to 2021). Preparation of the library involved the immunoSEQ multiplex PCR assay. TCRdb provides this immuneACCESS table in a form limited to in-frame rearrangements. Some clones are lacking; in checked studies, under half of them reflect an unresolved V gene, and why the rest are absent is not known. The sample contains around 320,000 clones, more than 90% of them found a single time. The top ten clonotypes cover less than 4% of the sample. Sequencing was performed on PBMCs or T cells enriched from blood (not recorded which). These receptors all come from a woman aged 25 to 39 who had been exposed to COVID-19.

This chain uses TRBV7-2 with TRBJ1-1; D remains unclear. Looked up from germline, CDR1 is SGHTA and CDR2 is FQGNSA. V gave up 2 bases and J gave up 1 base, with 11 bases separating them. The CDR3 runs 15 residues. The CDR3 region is CASSLMGGRNTEAFF. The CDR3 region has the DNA TGTGCCAGCAGCTTAATGGGAGGGCGGAACACTGAAGCTTTCTTT. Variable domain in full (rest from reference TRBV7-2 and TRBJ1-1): GAGVSQSPSNKVTEKGKDVELRCDPISGHTALYWYRQSLGQGLEFLIYFQGNSAPDKSGLPSDRFSAERTGGSVSTLTIQRTQQEDSAVYLCASSLMGGRNTEAFFGQGTRLTVV.

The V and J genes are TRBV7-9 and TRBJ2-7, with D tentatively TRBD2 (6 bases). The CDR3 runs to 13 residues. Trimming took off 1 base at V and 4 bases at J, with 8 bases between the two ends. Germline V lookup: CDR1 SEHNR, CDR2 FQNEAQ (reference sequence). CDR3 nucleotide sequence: TGTGCCAGCAGCTTAGTGGGGGGTTACGAGCAGTACTTC. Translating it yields CASSLVGGYEQYF.

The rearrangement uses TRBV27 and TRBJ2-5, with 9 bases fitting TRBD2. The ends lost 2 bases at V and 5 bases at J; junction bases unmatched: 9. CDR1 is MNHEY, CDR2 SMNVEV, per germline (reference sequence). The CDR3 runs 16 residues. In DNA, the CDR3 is TGTGCCAGCAGTTTAGGCCCGCGGGGGGGCCGGGAGACCCAGTACTTC. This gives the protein CASSLGPRGGRETQYF.

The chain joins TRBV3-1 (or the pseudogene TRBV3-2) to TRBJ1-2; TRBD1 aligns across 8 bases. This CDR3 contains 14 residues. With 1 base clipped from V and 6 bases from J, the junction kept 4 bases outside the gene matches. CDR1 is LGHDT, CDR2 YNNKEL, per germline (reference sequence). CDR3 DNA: TGTGCCAGCAGCCAAGTCCCGACAGGGGATGGCTACACCTTC. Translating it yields CASSQVPTGDGYTF.

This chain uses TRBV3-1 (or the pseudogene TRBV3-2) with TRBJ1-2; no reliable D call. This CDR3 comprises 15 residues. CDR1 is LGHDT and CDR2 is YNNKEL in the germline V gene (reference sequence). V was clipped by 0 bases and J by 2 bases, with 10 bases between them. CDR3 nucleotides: TGTGCCAGCAGCCAAGATCTTACGGGGAACTATGGCTACACCTTC. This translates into CASSQDLTGNYGYTF.

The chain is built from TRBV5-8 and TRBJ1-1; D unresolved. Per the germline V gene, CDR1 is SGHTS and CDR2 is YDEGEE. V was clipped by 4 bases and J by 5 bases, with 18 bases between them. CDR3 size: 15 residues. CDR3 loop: CASSHRGITVTEAFF. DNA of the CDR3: TGTGCCAGCAGCCATAGAGGAATCACGGTAACTGAAGCTTTCTTT.

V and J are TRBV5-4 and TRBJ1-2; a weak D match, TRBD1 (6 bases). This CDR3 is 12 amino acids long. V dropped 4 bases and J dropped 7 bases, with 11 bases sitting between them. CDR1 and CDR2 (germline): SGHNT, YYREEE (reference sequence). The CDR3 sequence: CASSLTGTGYTF. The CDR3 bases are TGTGCCAGCAGCCTGACAGGCACTGGCTACACCTTC.

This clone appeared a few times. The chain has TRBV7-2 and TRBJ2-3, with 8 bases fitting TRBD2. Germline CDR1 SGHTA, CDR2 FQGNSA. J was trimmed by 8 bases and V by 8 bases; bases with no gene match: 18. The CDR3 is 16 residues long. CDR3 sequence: CASLSRSGGAWSTQYF. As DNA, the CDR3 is TGTGCCAGCCTAAGTCGTTCCGGGGGGGCCTGGAGTACGCAGTATTTT.

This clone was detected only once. The CDR3 region is CASSFRTPGQGRGEQFF. DNA of the CDR3: TGCGCCAGCAGCTTTCGAACTCCGGGACAGGGACGCGGTGAGCAGTTCTTC. V is TRBV4-1 and J is TRBJ2-1, with TRBD1 matching 9 bases. From germline, CDR1 is MGHRA and CDR2 YSYEKL. The CDR3 contains 17 residues. After removal of 5 bases from V and 9 bases from J, the junction contained 17 bases not matched to a gene.

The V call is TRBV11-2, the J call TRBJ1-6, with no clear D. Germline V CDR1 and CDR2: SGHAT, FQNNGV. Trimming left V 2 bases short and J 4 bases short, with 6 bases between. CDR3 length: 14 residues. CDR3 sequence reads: CASSLWQYNSPLHF. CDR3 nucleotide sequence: TGTGCCAGCAGCTTATGGCAGTATAATTCACCCCTCCACTTT.

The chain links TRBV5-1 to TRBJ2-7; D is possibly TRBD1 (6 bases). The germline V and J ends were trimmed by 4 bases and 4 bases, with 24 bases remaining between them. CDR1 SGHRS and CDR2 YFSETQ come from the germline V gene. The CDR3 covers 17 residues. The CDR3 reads CASSLRGTSLYEYEQYF. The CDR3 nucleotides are TGCGCCAGCAGCCTACGAGGGACATCACTATATGAATACGAGCAGTACTTC.